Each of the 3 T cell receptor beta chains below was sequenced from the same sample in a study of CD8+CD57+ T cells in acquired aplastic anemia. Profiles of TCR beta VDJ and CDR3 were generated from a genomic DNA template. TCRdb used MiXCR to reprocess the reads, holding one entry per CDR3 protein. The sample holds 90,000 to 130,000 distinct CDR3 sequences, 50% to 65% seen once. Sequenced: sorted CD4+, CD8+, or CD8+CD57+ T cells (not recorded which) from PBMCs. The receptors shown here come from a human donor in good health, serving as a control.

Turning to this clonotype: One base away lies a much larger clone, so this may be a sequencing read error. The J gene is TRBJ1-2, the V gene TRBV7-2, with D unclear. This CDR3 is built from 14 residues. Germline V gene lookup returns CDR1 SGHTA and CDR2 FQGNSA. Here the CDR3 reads CASSPDTINYGYIF. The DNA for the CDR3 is TGTGCCAGCAGCCCTGACACAATTAACTATGGCTACATCTTC.

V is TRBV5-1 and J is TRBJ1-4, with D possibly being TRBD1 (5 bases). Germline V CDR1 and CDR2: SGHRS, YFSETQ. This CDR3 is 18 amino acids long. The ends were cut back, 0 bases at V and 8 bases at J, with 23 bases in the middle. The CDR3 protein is CASSLDGFGGTGKEKLFF. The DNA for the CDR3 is TGCGCCAGCAGCTTGGATGGGTTTGGAGGGACGGGCAAGGAAAAACTGTTTTTT.

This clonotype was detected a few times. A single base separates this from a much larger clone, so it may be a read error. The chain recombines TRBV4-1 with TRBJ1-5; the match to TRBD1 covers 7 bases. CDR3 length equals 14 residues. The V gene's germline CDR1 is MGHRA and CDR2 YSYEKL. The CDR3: CASSHTGEYQPRHF. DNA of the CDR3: TGCGCCAGCAGTCATACAGGGGAGTATCAGCCCCGGCATTTT.